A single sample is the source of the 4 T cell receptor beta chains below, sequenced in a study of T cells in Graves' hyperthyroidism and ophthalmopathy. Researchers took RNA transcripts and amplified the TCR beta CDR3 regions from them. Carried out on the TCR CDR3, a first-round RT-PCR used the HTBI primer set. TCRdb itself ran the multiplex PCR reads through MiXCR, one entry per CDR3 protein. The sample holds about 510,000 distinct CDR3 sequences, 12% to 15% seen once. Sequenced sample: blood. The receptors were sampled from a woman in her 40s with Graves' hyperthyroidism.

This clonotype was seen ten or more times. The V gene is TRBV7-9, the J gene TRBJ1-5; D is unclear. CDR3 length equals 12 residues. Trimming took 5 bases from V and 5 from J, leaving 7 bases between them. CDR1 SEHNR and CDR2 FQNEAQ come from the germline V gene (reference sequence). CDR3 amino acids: CASSLGDQPQHF. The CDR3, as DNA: TGTGCCAGCAGCCTCGGGGATCAGCCCCAGCATTTT.

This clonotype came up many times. This CDR3 reads CASTMGPPGTEAFF. Written as DNA, the CDR3 is TGTGCCAGTACCATGGGACCGCCGGGCACTGAAGCTTTCTTT. The genes are TRBV19 and TRBJ1-1; a weak D match, TRBD1 (5 bases). The V and J ends lost 7 bases and 4 bases respectively, with 16 bases between them. This CDR3 is 14 amino acids long. From germline, CDR1 is LNHDA and CDR2 SQIVND (reference sequence). Filled out from reference TRBV19 and TRBJ1-1, the complete variable domain reads DGGITQSPKYLFRKEGQNVTLSCEQNLNHDAMYWYRQDPGQGLRLIYYSQIVNDFQKGDIAEGYSVSREKKESFPLTVTSAQKNPTAFYLCASTMGPPGTEAFFGQGTRLTVV.

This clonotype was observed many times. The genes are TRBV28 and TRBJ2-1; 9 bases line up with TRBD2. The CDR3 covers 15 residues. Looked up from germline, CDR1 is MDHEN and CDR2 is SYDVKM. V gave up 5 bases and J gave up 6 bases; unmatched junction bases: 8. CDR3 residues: CASSPRTSAGNEQFF. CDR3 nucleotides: TGTGCCAGCAGTCCAAGGACTAGCGCGGGCAATGAGCAGTTCTTC.

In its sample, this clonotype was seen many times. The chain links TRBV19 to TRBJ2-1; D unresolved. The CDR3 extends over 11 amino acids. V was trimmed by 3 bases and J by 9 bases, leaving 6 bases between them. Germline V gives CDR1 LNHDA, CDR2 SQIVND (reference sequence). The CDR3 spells CASSIGGEQFF. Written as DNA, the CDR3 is TGTGCCAGTAGTATCGGTGGTGAGCAGTTCTTC.